Listed here is a single TCR beta chain. Its specificity is not known. Per the germline V gene, CDR1 is SGDLS and CDR2 is YYNGEE. This CDR3 is built from 19 residues. V was pared by 2 bases and J by 2 bases, with 18 bases of the junction left unmatched. This record belongs to a study of T cells after yellow fever vaccination. The overall study: SMART-Seq v4 Ultra Low Input served to prepare low-cell-number fractions.

TCRdb analysed the 5' RACE reads with MiXCR anew, one entry per CDR3 protein. This table has about 340,000 distinct CDR3 sequences, about 8.7% appearing once. Whole-study results and caveats: A small proportion of clonotypes was detected in both the CD4 and CD8 compartments. Peak timing came faster in the weaker secondary response, day 5 versus 15.

The chain recombines TRBV9 with TRBJ1-1, with 7 bases matching TRBD1. This sequence was found in a man aged 18 to 35 who received the YFV17D yellow fever vaccine. The sequencing here drew on PBMCs, taken on the day of the first yellow fever vaccination. The CDR3 bases are TGTGCCAGCAGCGTGGGAACCTACGGGACAGCCTCTAGTAACACTGAAGCTTTCTTT. It yields the protein CASSVGTYGTASSNTEAFF. The full variable domain, its missing parts supplied by reference TRBV9 and TRBJ1-1, is DSGVTQTPKHLITATGQRVTLRCSPRSGDLSVYWYQQSLDQGLQFLIQYYNGEERAKGNILERFSAQQFPDLHSELNLSSLELGDSALYFCASSVGTYGTASSNTEAFFGQGTRLTVV.